What follows are 17 T cell receptor beta chains derived from one specimen sequenced in a study of radiation and T cells in renal cell carcinoma. Profiling relied on immunoSEQ multiplex PCR, and the TCRdb table lists in-frame clones only, not all of them. The table lists about 91,000 clones, 82% of them singletons. Time point here: baseline pretreatment blood. Treatment of the sample: 15 Gy SBRT to primary tumor, nephrectomy 4 weeks later. The input for sequencing was blood, taken from a patient whose treatment included radiotherapy and nephrectomy. These receptors were taken from a man between 60 and 70 years old with renal cell carcinoma.

The V gene is TRBV5-1, the J gene TRBJ2-4; weak D call: TRBD2 (6 bases). Germline V gene data show CDR1 as SGHRS and CDR2 as YFSETQ. This CDR3 is built from 16 residues. The V and J ends lost 2 bases and 0 bases respectively, with 12 bases between them. DNA for the CDR3: TGCGCCAGCAGCTTAATATGGAGGGGAGCCAAAAACATTCAGTACTTC. Translated, it gives CASSLIWRGAKNIQYF.

The chain uses TRBV19 and TRBJ1-5, with unresolved D. V lost 2 bases, J lost 5 bases, and 10 bases lay in between. The CDR3 has 14 residues. Germline lookup yields CDR1 LNHDA and CDR2 SQIVND (reference sequence). CDR3 amino acids: CASSITAGDQPQHF. The CDR3 DNA reads as TGTGCCAGTAGTATAACGGCAGGCGATCAGCCCCAGCATTTT.

The chain carries TRBV19 and TRBJ1-2, with D perhaps TRBD1 (6 bases). The CDR3 spans 13 residues. Germline CDR1 and CDR2: LNHDA and SQIVND (reference sequence). The V and J ends lost 6 bases and 2 bases respectively, with 10 bases between them. The DNA for the CDR3 is TGTGCCAGTAGCCGAGGGGGGAACTATGGCTACACCTTC. Its translation: CASSRGGNYGYTF. The variable domain in full, completed from reference TRBV19 and TRBJ1-2, reads DGGITQSPKYLFRKEGQNVTLSCEQNLNHDAMYWYRQDPGQGLRLIYYSQIVNDFQKGDIAEGYSVSREKKESFPLTVTSAQKNPTAFYLCASSRGGNYGYTFGSGTRLTVV.

The chain combines TRBV27 with TRBJ2-2; no clear D. V lost 5 bases to trimming and J lost 4 bases, with 14 bases between them. The germline gives CDR1 MNHEY, CDR2 SMNVEV (reference sequence). CDR3 size: 15 residues. This CDR3 is CASSLLHVSTGELFF. The CDR3 bases are TGTGCCAGCAGTCTTTTACATGTCAGCACCGGGGAGCTGTTTTTT.

V usage is TRBV5-1 and J usage is TRBJ2-5; 7 bases align to TRBD1. The CDR3 sequence is 15 residues long. Trimming at V came to 4 bases and at J to 2 bases, leaving 8 bases not matched to a gene. The V gene's germline CDR1 is SGHRS and CDR2 YFSETQ. CDR3 loop: CASSLQGKGQETQYF. CDR3 DNA: TGCGCCAGCAGCCTACAGGGGAAGGGGCAAGAGACCCAGTACTTC.

In its sample, this clone was seen once. The chain recombines TRBV4-1 with TRBJ1-1; the D gene is possibly TRBD1 (6 bases). Germline CDR1 MGHRA, CDR2 YSYEKL. V lost 1 base, J lost 10 bases, and 16 bases lay in between. The CDR3 contains 14 residues. The CDR3 region has the DNA TGCGCCAGCAGCCAAGGCCCGAGGGGGGCGGGAGCTTTCTTT. Translation gives CASSQGPRGAGAFF.

This clone was observed once. The rearrangement uses TRBV6-4 and TRBJ2-2, with a weak D call TRBD2 (6 bases). This CDR3 contains 16 residues. V was shortened by 5 bases and J by 1 base, with 14 bases between the two germline ends. Germline CDR1 and CDR2: MRHNA and SNTAGT. In DNA form, the CDR3 reads TGTGCCAGCAGTCTTGAATTAGCGGAGAACACCGGGGAGCTGTTTTTT. The encoded protein is CASSLELAENTGELFF.

The V and J genes are TRBV5-1 and TRBJ2-5; D remains unclear. This CDR3 contains 14 residues. Per the germline V gene, CDR1 is SGHRS and CDR2 is YFSETQ. Trimming shortened V by 2 bases and J by 0 bases, and 8 bases separated the two germline ends. The CDR3 DNA sequence: TGCGCCAGCAGCTTCGACGGGTACCAAGAGACCCAGTACTTC. It yields the protein CASSFDGYQETQYF.

This chain connects TRBV5-1 to TRBJ2-1; tentatively, D is TRBD2 (7 bases). Deletions cut 1 base from V and 2 bases from J, with 16 bases between. The CDR3 has 17 amino acids. CDR1 SGHRS and CDR2 YFSETQ come from the germline V gene. This CDR3 is CASSLPRGGGTYNEQFF. In DNA form, the CDR3 reads TGCGCCAGCAGCTTGCCCAGGGGCGGGGGCACCTACAATGAGCAGTTCTTC.

V and J are TRBV5-1 and TRBJ2-1; no reliable D call. This CDR3 region has 14 residues. Germline CDR1 reads SGHRS; CDR2 reads YFSETQ. Trimming pared 4 bases from V and 6 bases from J, leaving 14 bases between. CDR3 amino acids: CASSVMDPANEQFF. CDR3 DNA sequence: TGCGCCAGCAGCGTAATGGACCCTGCCAATGAGCAGTTCTTC.

This clone was picked up a small number of times. The V call is TRBV5-1, the J call TRBJ1-1; TRBD1 is a possible D gene (6 bases). The length of the CDR3 is 14 residues. V dropped 0 bases and J dropped 7 bases, with 13 bases sitting between them. Germline CDR1 reads SGHRS; CDR2 reads YFSETQ. CDR3 bases: TGCGCCAGCAGCTTGGCCAGGGACACGGGTGAAGCTTTCTTT. This gives the protein CASSLARDTGEAFF.

V gene TRBV19 combines with J gene TRBJ2-5; D uncertain. This CDR3 is 15 amino acids long. V lost 3 bases to trimming and J lost 4 bases, with 15 bases between them. CDR1 is LNHDA, CDR2 SQIVND, per germline (reference sequence). The CDR3 protein is CASSIMVGIAETQYF. In nucleotides, the CDR3 is TGTGCCAGTAGTATTATGGTCGGCATCGCAGAGACCCAGTACTTC.

This clone was detected only once. V gene TRBV5-4 combines with J gene TRBJ2-3; no definite D call. The CDR3 is 16 residues long. V dropped 0 bases and J dropped 1 base, with 12 bases sitting between them. Germline V CDR1 and CDR2: SGHNT, YYREEE (reference sequence). CDR3 sequence reads: CASSLVRVDGTDTQYF. The CDR3 DNA reads TGTGCCAGCAGCTTGGTTAGGGTGGATGGCACAGATACGCAGTATTTT.

This clone came up once. J is TRBJ2-3 and V is TRBV29-1; D might be TRBD1 or TRBD2, each matching 5 bases. Deletions cut 3 bases from V and 2 bases from J, with 12 bases between. Germline V CDR1 and CDR2: SQVTM, ANQGSEA. There are 14 residues in the CDR3. The CDR3 protein is CSVDGDGDTDTQYF. CDR3 DNA: TGCAGCGTTGATGGGGACGGTGACACAGATACGCAGTATTTT.

The chain recombines TRBV7-3 with TRBJ2-6; the D is unclear. Trimming removed 0 bases at V and 4 bases at J, with 4 bases between. Germline V gene sequence: CDR1 SGHTA, CDR2 FQGTGA. The CDR3 is made up of 14 amino acids. The CDR3 spells CASSLTPGANVLTF. The CDR3 nucleotides are TGTGCCAGCAGCTTAACGCCCGGGGCCAACGTCCTGACTTTC.

The count of this clone is one. The chain has TRBV9 and TRBJ2-3; D is unresolved. CDR3 length equals 16 residues. V was trimmed by 0 bases and J by 2 bases, leaving 13 bases between them. The V gene's germline CDR1 is SGDLS and CDR2 YYNGEE. As DNA, the CDR3 is TGTGCCAGCAGCGTAGCTACGGAGACTTACACAGATACGCAGTATTTT. The encoded protein is CASSVATETYTDTQYF.

In this sample, this clone turned up a few times. The rearrangement joins TRBV29-1 to TRBJ1-5; 8 bases are a match to TRBD1. Trimming cost V 6 bases and J 5 bases; bases outside gene matches: 9. Germline CDR1 and CDR2: SQVTM and ANQGSEA. This CDR3 is 14 amino acids long. This chain's CDR3 is CSVSTGGGDQPQHF. The CDR3 bases are TGCAGCGTCAGCACAGGGGGAGGGGATCAGCCCCAGCATTTT.